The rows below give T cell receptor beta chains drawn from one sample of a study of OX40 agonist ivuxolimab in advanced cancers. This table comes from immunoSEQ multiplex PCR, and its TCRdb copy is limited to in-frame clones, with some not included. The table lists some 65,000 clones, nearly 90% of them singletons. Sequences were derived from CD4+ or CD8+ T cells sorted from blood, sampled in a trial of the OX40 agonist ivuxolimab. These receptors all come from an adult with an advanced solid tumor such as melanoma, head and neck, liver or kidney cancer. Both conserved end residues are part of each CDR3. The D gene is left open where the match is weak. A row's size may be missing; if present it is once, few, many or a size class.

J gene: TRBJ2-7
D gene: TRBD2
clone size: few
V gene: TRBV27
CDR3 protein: CASSLGGEGYEQYF
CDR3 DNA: TGTGCCAGCAGTTTAGGGGGGGAGGGCTACGAGCAGTACTTC

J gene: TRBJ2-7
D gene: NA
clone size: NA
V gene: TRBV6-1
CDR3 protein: CASSDSSYEQYF
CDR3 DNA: TGTGCCAGCAGTGATTCCTCCTACGAGCAGTACTTC

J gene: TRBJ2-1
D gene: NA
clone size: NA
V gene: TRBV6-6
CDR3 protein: CASSYSVGGWEQFF
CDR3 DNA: TGTGCCAGCAGTTACTCGGTTGGTGGGTGGGAGCAGTTCTTC

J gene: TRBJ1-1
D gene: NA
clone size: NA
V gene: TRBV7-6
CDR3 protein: CASSLERTTLMNTEAFF
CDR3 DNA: TGTGCCAGCAGCTTAGAGAGGACAACACTTATGAACACTGAAGCTTTCTTT

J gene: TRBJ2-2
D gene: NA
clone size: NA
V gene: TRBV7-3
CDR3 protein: CASSSNTGELFF
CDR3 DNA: TGTGCCAGCAGCTCGAACACCGGGGAGCTGTTTTTT

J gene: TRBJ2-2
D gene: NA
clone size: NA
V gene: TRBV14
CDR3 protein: CASSLDIFTGELFF
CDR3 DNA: TGTGCCAGCAGCCTAGACATATTCACCGGGGAGCTGTTTTTT

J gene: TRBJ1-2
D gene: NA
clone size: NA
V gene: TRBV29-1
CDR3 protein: CSVGLGRAGENHGYTF
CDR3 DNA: TGCAGCGTTGGGCTGGGGAGGGCAGGAGAAAACCATGGCTACACCTTC

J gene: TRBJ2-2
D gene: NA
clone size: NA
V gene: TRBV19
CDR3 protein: CASSIYAGELFF
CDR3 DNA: TGTGCCAGTAGTATATACGCCGGGGAGCTGTTTTTT

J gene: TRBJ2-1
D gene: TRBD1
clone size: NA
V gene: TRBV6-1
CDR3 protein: CASKRDRGFYNEQFF
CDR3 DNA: TGTGCCAGTAAGAGGGACAGGGGATTTTACAATGAGCAGTTCTTC

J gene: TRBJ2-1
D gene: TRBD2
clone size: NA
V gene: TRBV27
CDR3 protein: CASSIRGTSGRHEQFF
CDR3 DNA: TGTGCCAGCAGTATAAGGGGGACTAGCGGGAGACATGAGCAGTTCTTC

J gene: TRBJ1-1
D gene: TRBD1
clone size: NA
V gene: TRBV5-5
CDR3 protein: CASSAHRGRDTEAFF
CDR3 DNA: TGTGCCAGCAGCGCTCACAGGGGGCGAGACACTGAAGCTTTCTTT

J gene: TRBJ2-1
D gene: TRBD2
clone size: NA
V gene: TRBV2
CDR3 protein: CAITSGANEQFF
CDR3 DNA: TGTGCCATCACTAGCGGGGCTAATGAGCAGTTCTTC

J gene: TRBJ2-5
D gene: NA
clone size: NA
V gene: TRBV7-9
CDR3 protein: CASSSPHWTVDGGETQYF
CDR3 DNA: TGTGCCAGCAGCTCCCCGCACTGGACAGTAGACGGGGGGGAGACCCAGTACTTC

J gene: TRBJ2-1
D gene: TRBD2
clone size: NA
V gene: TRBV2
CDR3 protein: CASRELLAGEGYNEQFF
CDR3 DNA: TGTGCCAGCAGGGAATTACTAGCGGGGGAAGGCTACAATGAGCAGTTCTTC

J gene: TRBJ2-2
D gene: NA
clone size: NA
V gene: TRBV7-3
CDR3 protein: CASSDLSGELFF
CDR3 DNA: TGTGCCAGCAGCGATTTAAGCGGGGAGCTGTTTTTT

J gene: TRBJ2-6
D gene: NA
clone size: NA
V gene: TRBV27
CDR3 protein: CASSPDISGANVLTF
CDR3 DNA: TGTGCCAGCAGCCCCGACATCTCTGGGGCCAACGTCCTGACTTTC

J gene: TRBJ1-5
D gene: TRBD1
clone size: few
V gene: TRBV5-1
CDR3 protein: CASSSGTGGNQPQHF
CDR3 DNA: TGCGCCAGCAGCTCCGGGACAGGGGGCAACCAGCCCCAGCATTTT

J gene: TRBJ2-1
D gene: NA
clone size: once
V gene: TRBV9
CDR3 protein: CASSVGAGQKGLRSYNEQFF
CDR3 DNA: TGTGCCAGCAGCGTAGGGGCAGGGCAAAAGGGGTTACGCTCCTACAATGAGCAGTTCTTC

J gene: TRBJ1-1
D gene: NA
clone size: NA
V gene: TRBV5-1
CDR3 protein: CASSPKDGHMNTEAFF
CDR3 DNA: TGCGCCAGCAGCCCAAAGGACGGACACATGAACACTGAAGCTTTCTTT

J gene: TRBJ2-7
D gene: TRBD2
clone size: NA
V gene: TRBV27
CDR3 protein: CASSPGTSSYEQYF
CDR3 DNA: TGTGCCAGCAGCCCCGGGACTAGCAGCTACGAGCAGTACTTC

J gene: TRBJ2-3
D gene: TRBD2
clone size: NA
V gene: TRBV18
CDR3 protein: CASSPAGSSGGLSTDTQYF
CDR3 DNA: TGTGCCAGCTCACCGGCAGGTTCTAGCGGGGGATTGAGCACAGATACGCAGTATTTT

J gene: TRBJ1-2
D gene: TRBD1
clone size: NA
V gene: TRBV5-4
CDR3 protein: CASSFDRGVGYTF
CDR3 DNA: TGTGCCAGCAGCTTTGACAGGGGGGTTGGCTACACCTTC

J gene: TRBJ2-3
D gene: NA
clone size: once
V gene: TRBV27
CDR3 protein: CASSLRGVTDTQYF
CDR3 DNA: TGTGCCAGCAGTTTAAGAGGGGTCACAGATACGCAGTATTTT

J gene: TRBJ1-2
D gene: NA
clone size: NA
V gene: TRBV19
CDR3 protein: CASSIGAGDGYTF
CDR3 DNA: TGTGCCAGTAGTATAGGGGCAGGGGATGGCTACACCTTC

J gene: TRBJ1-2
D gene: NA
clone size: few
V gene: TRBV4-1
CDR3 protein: CASSQEEQLYGYTF
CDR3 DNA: TGCGCCAGCAGCCAAGAAGAGCAGCTATATGGCTACACCTTC

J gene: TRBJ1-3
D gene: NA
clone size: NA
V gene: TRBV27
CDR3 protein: CASRGPNTIYF
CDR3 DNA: TGTGCCAGCAGGGGACCCAACACCATATATTTT